The rows below give T cell receptor beta chains drawn from one sample of a study of shared clonotypes between healthy human individuals. Libraries were prepared by immunoSEQ multiplex PCR; TCRdb keeps only in-frame clonotypes and omits some of them. This sample has 110,000 or so clones; approximately 70% occur once, and the top ten carry 20% to 25%. The specimen sequenced was memory CD8+ T cells sorted from blood. The receptor source for this set is a woman in her 30s in good health. CDR3s include the opening cysteine and the closing phenylalanine or tryptophan. A D gene is named only where the DNA matches it firmly. Where a row states a size, it is once, few, many or the class of an expanded clone; other rows omit it.

D	V	length	size	J	DNA	CDR3
.	TRBV10-2	14	.	TRBJ1-5	TGCGCCAGCAGTGCGGCCAGGTCCGATCAGCCCCAGCATTTT	CASSAARSDQPQHF
TRBD1	TRBV6-7	15	many	TRBJ1-1	TGTGCCAGCAGTTACGGGGGGACAGCTAACACTGAAGCTTTCTTT	CASSYGGTANTEAFF
.	TRBV6-6	14	.	TRBJ2-7	TGTGCCAGCAGCCCCTTAGCGTGGGCCTCCGAGCAGTACTTC	CASSPLAWASEQYF
.	TRBV5-1	14	.	TRBJ1-1	TGCGCCAGCAGCTTCGGAAACGAGGGGACTGAAGCTTTCTTT	CASSFGNEGTEAFF
.	TRBV11-2	15	.	TRBJ2-7	TGTGCCAGCAGCTTATCGGCAGGGAAGGCTTACGAGCAGTACTTC	CASSLSAGKAYEQYF
.	TRBV25-1	16	many	TRBJ2-1	TGTGCCAGCAGTGTGGCCAAGGCCGGGACTCGGAATGAGCAGTTCTTC	CASSVAKAGTRNEQFF
.	TRBV28	14	.	TRBJ1-3	TGTGCCAGCAGCTTAGGAGGCTCTGGAAACACCATATATTTT	CASSLGGSGNTIYF
.	TRBV7-9	13	.	TRBJ2-7	TGTGCCAGCAGCTCTTGGAGGGCCTACGAGCAGTACTTC	CASSSWRAYEQYF
.	TRBV7-2	13	.	TRBJ2-6	TGTGCCAGCAGCTTTTTACTAGACGGGGCCAGGACTTTC	CASSFLLDGARTF
.	TRBV12-2	18	few	TRBJ1-5	TGTGCAAGTCGCTTAGTAGTAGGGGGCCGGTCTAGCAATCAGCCCCAGCATTTT	CASRLVVGGRSSNQPQHF
TRBD2	TRBV25-1	16	many	TRBJ2-3	TGTGCCAGCAGTGGAGCGGGGAGCGGCGGGAGGGATACGCAGTATTTT	CASSGAGSGGRDTQYF
.	TRBV19	15	few	TRBJ1-2	TGTGCCAGTAGTATCGGAGGGAGAATTAACTATGGCTACACCTTC	CASSIGGRINYGYTF
.	TRBV27	13	.	TRBJ1-4	TGTGCCAGCAGTTTGTTGAAGGGTGAAAAACTGTTTTTT	CASSLLKGEKLFF
.	TRBV5-5	13	.	TRBJ2-7	TGTGCCAGCACCTCAACAGACACCTACGAGCAGTACTTC	CASTSTDTYEQYF
TRBD2	TRBV5-1	18	.	TRBJ2-1	TGCGCCAGCAGCCTAACCGGGACTAGCGGCCTCATTTCGGATGAGCAGTTCTTC	CASSLTGTSGLISDEQFF
.	TRBV2	14	.	TRBJ2-7	TGTGCCAGTAAAGCTGCACAGGTTTCTTACGAGCAGTACTTC	CASKAAQVSYEQYF
TRBD1	TRBV7-9	12	.	TRBJ1-2	TGTGCCAGCAGCGGGACAGAGTATGGCTACACCTTC	CASSGTEYGYTF
.	TRBV11-2	14	.	TRBJ1-1	TGTGCCAGCAGCGAGTGGACTGGGGACACTGAAGCTTTCTTT	CASSEWTGDTEAFF
.	TRBV6-5	16	.	TRBJ1-2	TGTGCCAGCAGTTACTTTCCGGGACGGCATTTCTATGGCTACACCTTC	CASSYFPGRHFYGYTF
.	TRBV7-9	15	.	TRBJ1-5	TGTGCCAGCAGCCTCGACGTGGGGCCCAATCAGCCCCAGCATTTT	CASSLDVGPNQPQHF
.	TRBV20-1	11	.	TRBJ2-1	TGCAGTGTTTCCCGCGCGGAACAGCAGTTCTTC	CSVSRAEQQFF
.	TRBV11-2	14	once	TRBJ2-7	TGTGCCAGCAGAACCCAGAGAGACTCCTACGAGCAGTACTTC	CASRTQRDSYEQYF